Listed here are 22 T cell receptor beta chains from one sample, sequenced in a study of CXCR3-negative and CXCR3-positive naive CD8 T cells. The authors prepared UMI-labeled TRB cDNA libraries by 5' RACE. TCRdb reanalyzed the 5' RACE reads, giving one entry per CDR3 protein sequence and no DNA. Listed are more than 40,000 distinct CDR3 sequences; about 1.4% falls within the top ten. The specimen sequenced was naive CXCR3- CD8+ T cells from blood. Documented subset: CD45RO-CCR7+CD27+CD95- naive CD8+ T cells lacking CXCR3 (TNR3-). The receptors stem from a human donor in good health. Some clones in this sample may be carry-over from other donors' samples.

This CDR3 is CASSLVGGGVYNEQFF. V and J are TRBV7-3 and TRBJ2-1; TCRdb names TRBD1, which stays unverified in the absence of DNA. Germline V gives CDR1 SGHTA, CDR2 FQGTGA. The CDR3 runs 16 residues.

The rearrangement uses TRBV24-1 and TRBJ2-1. Germline V gene sequence: CDR1 KGHDR, CDR2 SFDVKD. The CDR3 extends over 12 amino acids. CDR3: CATSDSYNEQFF.

The rearrangement links TRBV27 to TRBJ2-1; without DNA, the TCRdb call of TRBD2 cannot be checked. From germline, CDR1 is MNHEY and CDR2 SMNVEV (reference sequence). CDR3 length: 16 residues. This CDR3 is CASNSEAGGAYNEQFF.

The gene calls are TRBV28 and TRBJ1-5; TCRdb reports TRBD1, a call that lacks DNA to check it against. The CDR3 is 17 amino acids. Germline values: CDR1 MDHEN, CDR2 SYDVKM. This chain's CDR3 is CASSLMGAGQGYQPQHF.

This sequence joins TRBV12-3 or TRBV12-4 and TRBJ1-6; the TCRdb call, TRBD1, lacks DNA for checking. The CDR3 covers 12 residues. CDR3 region: CASTGANSPLHF.

The rearrangement links TRBV7-3 to TRBJ2-1. Germline values: CDR1 SGHTA, CDR2 FQGTGA. The CDR3 covers 14 residues. CDR3 region: CASSSPESYNEQFF.

The chain has TRBV7-6 and TRBJ2-2. The CDR3 sequence is 14 residues long. Germline V CDR1 and CDR2: SGHVS, FNYEAQ. The CDR3 loop reads CASSLGPDTGELFF.

The rearrangement uses TRBV6-2 or TRBV6-3 and TRBJ1-1; checking the TCRdb D call of TRBD1 is not possible without DNA. This CDR3 has 14 amino acids. CDR1 and CDR2 (germline): MNHEY, SVGEGT. The CDR3 loop is CASSYGGMNTEAFF.

The genes are TRBV29-1 and TRBJ2-4. The CDR3 length is 13 residues. Germline values: CDR1 SQVTM, CDR2 ANQGSEA. The CDR3 here is CSVEGGQEDIQYF.

J is TRBJ2-7 and V is TRBV11-1; TCRdb calls TRBD1, which cannot be checked without DNA. The germline V gene encodes CDR1 SGHAT and CDR2 FQDESV (reference sequence). CDR3 length equals 15 residues. The CDR3 sequence is CASSRERGHSYEQYF.

This sequence joins TRBV5-4 and TRBJ2-7; TCRdb calls TRBD2, which cannot be checked without DNA. This CDR3 spans 12 amino acids. In germline, CDR1 is SGHNT, CDR2 YYREEE (reference sequence). The CDR3 sequence: CASSLTGGLQYF. Full variable domain (outside the CDR3, taken from reference TRBV5-4 and TRBJ2-7): ETGVTQSPTHLIKTRGQQVTLRCSSQSGHNTVSWYQQALGQGPQFIFQYYREEENGRGNFPPRFSGLQFPNYSSELNVNALELDDSALYLCASSLTGGLQYFGPGTRLTVT.

J is TRBJ2-2 and V is TRBV6-4; TCRdb outputs TRBD1, but without DNA this stays unchecked. This CDR3 has 16 residues. Germline V gene lookup returns CDR1 MRHNA and CDR2 SNTAGT. The CDR3 here is CASSAGTEAGTGELFF.

The chain uses TRBV18 and TRBJ1-1; the D call from TCRdb, TRBD1, cannot be confirmed without DNA. CDR1 is KGHSH and CDR2 is LQKENI in the germline V gene. CDR3 length: 15 residues. CDR3 protein: CASSPQGGFNTEAFF.

This chain connects TRBV6-5 to TRBJ1-1; the TCRdb D gene call, TRBD1, has no DNA to confirm it. The CDR3 runs 13 residues. Per the germline V gene, CDR1 is MNHEY and CDR2 is SVGAGI. CDR3 sequence reads: CASTQGGSTEAFF.

The genes are TRBV29-1 and TRBJ1-6; TCRdb picks TRBD1, but there is no DNA to check that call. The CDR3 spans 17 residues. CDR1 and CDR2 from the germline V gene are SQVTM and ANQGSEA. The CDR3: CSVQTPRQGARNSPLHF.

The chain uses TRBV7-9 and TRBJ2-7. The germline V gene has CDR1 SEHNR and CDR2 FQNEAQ (reference sequence). The CDR3 has 14 amino acids. CDR3 protein: CASSPEADAYEQYF.

This rearrangement joins TRBV12-3 or TRBV12-4 to TRBJ2-1; lacking DNA, the TRBD1 call made by TCRdb goes unchecked. This CDR3 has 13 residues. The CDR3 protein is CASSLLAGNEQFF.

The chain employs TRBV4-1 and TRBJ2-1. Germline V gives CDR1 MGHRA, CDR2 YSYEKL. The CDR3 covers 16 residues. CDR3 sequence reads: CASSLRVESLYNEQFF.

This CDR3 reads CASSLDGIGNTEAFF. The chain carries TRBV7-9 and TRBJ1-1. In germline, CDR1 is SEHNR, CDR2 FQNEAQ (reference sequence). This CDR3 is 15 amino acids long.

The chain has TRBV29-1 and TRBJ2-5; the D call of TRBD2 rests on TCRdb alone, since no DNA is present to check it. The CDR3 runs to 14 residues. CDR1 SQVTM and CDR2 ANQGSEA come from the germline V gene. The CDR3: CSVASGDNQETQYF.

The CDR3 protein is CASSQESPGRRNNEQFF. J is TRBJ2-1 and V is TRBV14; no DNA is available, so the TRBD1 call from TCRdb remains unchecked. This CDR3 comprises 17 residues. Germline assignment: CDR1 SGHDN and CDR2 FVKESK.

V is TRBV5-1 and J is TRBJ1-1; the TCRdb D gene call, TRBD1, has no DNA to confirm it. From germline, CDR1 is SGHRS and CDR2 YFSETQ. This CDR3 spans 13 amino acids. The CDR3 region is CASSWGTGTEAFF.